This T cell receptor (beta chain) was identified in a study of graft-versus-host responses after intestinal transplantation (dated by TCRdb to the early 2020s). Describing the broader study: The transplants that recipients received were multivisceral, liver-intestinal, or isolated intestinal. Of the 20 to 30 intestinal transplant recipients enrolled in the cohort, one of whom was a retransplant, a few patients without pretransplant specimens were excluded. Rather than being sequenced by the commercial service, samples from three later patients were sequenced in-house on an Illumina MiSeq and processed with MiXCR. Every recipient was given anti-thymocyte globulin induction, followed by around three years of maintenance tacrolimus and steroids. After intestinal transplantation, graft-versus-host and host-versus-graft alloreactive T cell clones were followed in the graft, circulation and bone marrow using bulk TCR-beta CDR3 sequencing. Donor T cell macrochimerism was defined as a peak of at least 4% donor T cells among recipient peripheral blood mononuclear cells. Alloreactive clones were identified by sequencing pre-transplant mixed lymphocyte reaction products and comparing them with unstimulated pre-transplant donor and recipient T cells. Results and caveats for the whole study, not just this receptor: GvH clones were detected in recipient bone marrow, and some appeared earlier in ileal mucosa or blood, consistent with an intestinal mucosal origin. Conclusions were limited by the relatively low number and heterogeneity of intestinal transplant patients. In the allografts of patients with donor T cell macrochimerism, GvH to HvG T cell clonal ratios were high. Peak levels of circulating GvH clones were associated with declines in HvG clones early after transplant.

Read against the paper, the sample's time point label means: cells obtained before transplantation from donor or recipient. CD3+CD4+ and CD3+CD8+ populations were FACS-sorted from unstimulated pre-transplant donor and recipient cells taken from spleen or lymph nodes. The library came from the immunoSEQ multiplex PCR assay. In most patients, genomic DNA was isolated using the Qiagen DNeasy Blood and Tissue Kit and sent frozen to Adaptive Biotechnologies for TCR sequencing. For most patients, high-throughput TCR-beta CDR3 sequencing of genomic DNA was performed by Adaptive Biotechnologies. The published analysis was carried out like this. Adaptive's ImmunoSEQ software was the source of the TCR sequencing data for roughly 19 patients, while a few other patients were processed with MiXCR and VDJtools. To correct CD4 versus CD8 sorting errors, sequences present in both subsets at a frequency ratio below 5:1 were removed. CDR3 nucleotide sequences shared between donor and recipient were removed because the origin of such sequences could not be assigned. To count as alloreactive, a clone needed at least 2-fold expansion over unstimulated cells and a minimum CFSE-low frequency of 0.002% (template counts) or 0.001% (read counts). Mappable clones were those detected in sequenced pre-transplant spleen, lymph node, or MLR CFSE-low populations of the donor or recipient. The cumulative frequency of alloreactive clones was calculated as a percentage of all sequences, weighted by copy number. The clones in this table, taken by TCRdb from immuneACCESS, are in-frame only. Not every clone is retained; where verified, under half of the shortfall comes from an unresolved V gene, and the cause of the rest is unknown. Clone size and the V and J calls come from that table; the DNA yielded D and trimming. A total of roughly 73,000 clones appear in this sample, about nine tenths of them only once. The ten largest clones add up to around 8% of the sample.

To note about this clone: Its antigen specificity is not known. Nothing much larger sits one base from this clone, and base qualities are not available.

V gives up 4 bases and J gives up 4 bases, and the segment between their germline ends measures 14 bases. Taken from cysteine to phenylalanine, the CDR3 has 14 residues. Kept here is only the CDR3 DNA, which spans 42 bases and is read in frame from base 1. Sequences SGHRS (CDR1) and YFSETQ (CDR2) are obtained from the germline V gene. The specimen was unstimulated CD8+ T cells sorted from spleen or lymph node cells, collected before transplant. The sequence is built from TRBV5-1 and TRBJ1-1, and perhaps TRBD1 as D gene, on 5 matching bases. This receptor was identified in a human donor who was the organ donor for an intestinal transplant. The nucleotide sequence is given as TGCGCCAGCAGCGGAGGGGTGGGGAGCACTGAAGCTTTCTTT. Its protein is CASSGGVGSTEAFF.